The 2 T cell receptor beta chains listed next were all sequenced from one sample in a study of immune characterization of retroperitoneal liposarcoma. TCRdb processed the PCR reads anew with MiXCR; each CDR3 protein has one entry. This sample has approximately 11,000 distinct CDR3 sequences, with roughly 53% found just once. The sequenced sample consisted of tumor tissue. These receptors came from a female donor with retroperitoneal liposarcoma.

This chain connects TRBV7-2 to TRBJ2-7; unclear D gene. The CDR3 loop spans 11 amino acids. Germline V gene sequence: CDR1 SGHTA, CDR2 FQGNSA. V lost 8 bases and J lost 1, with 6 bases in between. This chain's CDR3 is CASRTSYEQYF. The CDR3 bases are TGTGCCAGCCGAACTTCCTACGAGCAGTACTTC.

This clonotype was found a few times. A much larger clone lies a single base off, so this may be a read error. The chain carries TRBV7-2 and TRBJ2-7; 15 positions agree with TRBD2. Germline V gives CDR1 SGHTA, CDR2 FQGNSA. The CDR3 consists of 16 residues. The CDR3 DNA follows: TGTGCCAACAGCCCCGGGACTAGCGGGAGGATCCACGAGCAGTACTTC. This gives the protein CANSPGTSGRIHEQYF.